A selection of T cell receptor beta chains follows, all from one sample in a study of PD-1 blockade in classical Hodgkin lymphoma. Produced via immunoSEQ multiplex PCR; TCRdb's table is partial and in-frame only. This table has roughly 100,000 clones, approximately 90% appearing once. Sequencing used peripheral blood mononuclear cells (PBMCs), obtained before the second cycle of nivolumab. These receptors were collected from a human donor with classical Hodgkin lymphoma. The CDR3 runs from the conserved cysteine through the conserved F or W. The D gene is left open where the match is weak. For some rows the clone size is stated as once, few or many, or as a class when expanded; others skip it.

J,size,V,D,DNA,CDR3
TRBJ2-1,.,TRBV27,.,TGTGCCAGCAGTTTTAACTTAGACAATGAGCAGTTCTTC,CASSFNLDNEQFF
TRBJ2-3,.,TRBV4-2,TRBD2,TGTGCCAGCAGCCAAGCGGGGGGGTCAGATACGCAGTATTTT,CASSQAGGSDTQYF
TRBJ1-6,.,TRBV30,.,TGTGCAACGTGTATAGGGGTTGATTCACCCCTCCACTTT,CATCIGVDSPLHF
TRBJ1-3,.,TRBV6-1,.,TGTGCCAGTCCGGGACGGCACTCTGGAAACACCATATATTTT,CASPGRHSGNTIYF
TRBJ2-7,.,TRBV7-3,TRBD2,TGTGCCAGCAGCCGGGGGGTTACCTACGAGCAGTACTTC,CASSRGVTYEQYF
TRBJ2-3,.,TRBV9,TRBD2,TGTGCCAGCAGCGGAATTAGCGGGGTTAGCACAGATACGCAGTATTTT,CASSGISGVSTDTQYF
TRBJ1-4,.,TRBV2,.,TGTGCCACCACGACAGGAGCTAATGAAAAACTGTTTTTT,CATTTGANEKLFF
TRBJ1-2,.,TRBV5-6,.,TGTGCCAGCAGCTATGACCGCCCGTATGGCTACACCTTC,CASSYDRPYGYTF
TRBJ2-5,.,TRBV6-5,.,TGTGCCAGCAGTTACTCGTGGGGGAGAATTGGGGAGACCCAGTACTTC,CASSYSWGRIGETQYF
TRBJ2-2,.,TRBV4-3,.,TGCGCCAGCAGCCAAGACCGCAGCGGGGAGCTGTTTTTT,CASSQDRSGELFF
TRBJ2-7,once,TRBV5-4,TRBD1,TGTGCCAGCAGCTCCGGGACAGTCTCCTACGAGCAGTACTTC,CASSSGTVSYEQYF
TRBJ1-3,.,TRBV7-8,TRBD1,TGTGCCACCAGAACAGGGGGTGGAAACACCATATATTTT,CATRTGGGNTIYF
TRBJ1-5,.,TRBV7-8,.,TGTGCCAGCAGCCAACACAGCCAGCCCCAGCATTTT,CASSQHSQPQHF
TRBJ1-2,.,TRBV19,.,TGTGCCAGTAGTAGTGACAGAGGAGCTAACTATGGCTACACCTTC,CASSSDRGANYGYTF
TRBJ2-7,.,TRBV11-2,.,TGTGCCAGCAGCCCTAGGGGCCGGGACGGATACTACGAGCAGTACTTC,CASSPRGRDGYYEQYF
TRBJ2-1,.,TRBV5-6,.,TGTGCCAGCAGCTTACTGACCAGGGGGGGCCCCTACAATGAGCAGTTCTTC,CASSLLTRGGPYNEQFF
TRBJ2-3,.,TRBV7-8,.,TGTGCCAGCAGCGTTGGACTTCTTACAGATACGCAGTATTTT,CASSVGLLTDTQYF
TRBJ2-7,.,TRBV15,TRBD1,TGTGCCACCAGCAGCCTATTGACAGGGCTGGGTGAGCAGTACTTC,CATSSLLTGLGEQYF
TRBJ1-5,.,TRBV19,.,TGTGCCAGTAGTATAGTACAGGGACCGGGTCAGCCCCAGCATTTT,CASSIVQGPGQPQHF
TRBJ1-3,.,TRBV19,TRBD1,TGTGCCAGTAGCGGACAGGTCTCTGGAAACACCATATATTTT,CASSGQVSGNTIYF
TRBJ1-1,.,TRBV18,TRBD1,TGTGCCAGCTCACGCGAGAAGGGGGCAGGGACTGAAGCTTTCTTT,CASSREKGAGTEAFF
TRBJ1-5,.,TRBV27,TRBD1,TGTGCCAGCAGTTTAATGGGACAGGGGATGAGGGGCAATCAGCCCCAGCATTTT,CASSLMGQGMRGNQPQHF
TRBJ1-5,once,TRBV10-3,TRBD1,TGTGCCATCAGCCGGACAGGGGAAAGGAATCAGCCCCAGCATTTT,CAISRTGERNQPQHF
TRBJ1-2,.,TRBV30,TRBD1,TGTGCCTGGAGGCCGCCGGGACAGGGAAATTTTCGGTATGGCTACACCTTC,CAWRPPGQGNFRYGYTF
TRBJ1-6,few,TRBV18,TRBD1,TGTGCCAGCTCACCATTGACAGGGGGGGAGCCCCTCCACTTT,CASSPLTGGEPLHF
TRBJ2-5,.,TRBV30,TRBD1,TGTGCCTGGAGTGGGGGACAGGGAGGAGAGACCCAGTACTTC,CAWSGGQGGETQYF
TRBJ2-1,.,TRBV6-1,.,TGTGCCAGCAGTGAAGGACAGGGAGGGTACAATGAGCAGTTCTTC,CASSEGQGGYNEQFF
TRBJ1-6,.,TRBV4-2,.,TGTGCCAGCAGCCCTGGGACCGAAAATTCACCCCTCCACTTT,CASSPGTENSPLHF
TRBJ2-1,.,TRBV5-4,TRBD2,TGTGCCAGCAGCTCCTCTAGCGGGGACTACAATGAGCAGTTCTTC,CASSSSSGDYNEQFF
TRBJ2-6,.,TRBV6-4,.,TGTGCCAGCAGTGACTCGAGTCTGGGGACGTCTGGGGCCAACGTCCTGACTTTC,CASSDSSLGTSGANVLTF
TRBJ1-6,.,TRBV6-1,TRBD1,TGTGCCAGCAGAGGGACAGTGGGTTCACCCCTCCACTTT,CASRGTVGSPLHF
TRBJ2-7,.,TRBV27,TRBD1,TGTGCCAGCAGTTGGACAGGGTTGGTGGGCGAGCAGTACTTC,CASSWTGLVGEQYF
TRBJ2-7,.,TRBV11-2,.,TGTGCCAGCAGCTTAACTCGGGTGGGGGAGCAGTACTTC,CASSLTRVGEQYF
TRBJ2-1,.,TRBV7-7,.,TGTGCCAGCAGCTTAGGTTGGCACAATGAGCAGTTCTTC,CASSLGWHNEQFF
TRBJ1-1,.,TRBV10-3,.,TGTGCCATCAGTGAGAATGGGAGAGCTTTCTTT,CAISENGRAFF
TRBJ2-5,.,TRBV10-2,.,TGCGCCAGCGGTCAGACAGGACCGAAGACCCAGTACTTC,CASGQTGPKTQYF
TRBJ2-2,once,TRBV9,TRBD2,TGTGCCAGCAGCGTAGTTGGGCTAGCGGGAAACACCGGGGAGCTGTTTTTT,CASSVVGLAGNTGELFF
TRBJ2-7,.,TRBV29-1,.,TGCAGCGTTTCTAAGGGGGTAACCTACGAGCAGTACTTC,CSVSKGVTYEQYF
TRBJ1-1,.,TRBV29-1,.,TGCAGCGTTGGACAGGCTGGGACTGAAGCTTTCTTT,CSVGQAGTEAFF
TRBJ2-6,.,TRBV9,.,TGTGCCAGCAGCGTAGAAAGCTCTGGGGCCAACGTCCTGACTTTC,CASSVESSGANVLTF